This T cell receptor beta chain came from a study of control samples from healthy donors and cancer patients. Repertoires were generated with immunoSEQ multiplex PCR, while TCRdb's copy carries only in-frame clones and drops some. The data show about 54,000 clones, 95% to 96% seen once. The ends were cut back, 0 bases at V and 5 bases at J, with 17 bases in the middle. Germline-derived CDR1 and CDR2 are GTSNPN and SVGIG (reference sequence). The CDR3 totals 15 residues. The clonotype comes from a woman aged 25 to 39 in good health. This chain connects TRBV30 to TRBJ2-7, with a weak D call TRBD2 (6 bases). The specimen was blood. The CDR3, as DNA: TGTGCCTGGAGTGTAATCGGGACTTCTAATAACGAGCAGTACTTC. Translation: CAWSVIGTSNNEQYF.